A single sample gave rise to the 30 T cell receptor beta chains below, sequenced in a study of beta chain features in type 1 diabetes. The antigens these receptors bind are not known. All of the isolated RNA was reverse transcribed, so expressed TCRB transcripts were sequenced. Profiling relied on immunoSEQ multiplex PCR, and the TCRdb table lists in-frame clones only, not all of them. The sample has roughly 150,000 clones, about 8.1% seen once. Study observations and caveats: TCRB CDR3s from Type 1 diabetes patients were moderately but significantly shorter in all four CD4+ subsets.

Sequenced input: central memory CD4+ T cells from blood. The receptor set was obtained from a woman aged 18-29 years with type 1 diabetes.

V usage is TRBV4-3 and J usage is TRBJ1-3, with TRBD1 identical over 7 bases. The germline V gene encodes CDR1 LGHNA and CDR2 YSLEER. The CDR3 covers 17 residues. V gave up 0 bases and J gave up 4 bases; unmatched junction bases: 9. The CDR3 protein is CASSQDPQGGGGNTIYF. The CDR3 region has the DNA TGCGCCAGCAGCCAAGATCCGCAGGGGGGAGGAGGAAACACCATATATTTT.

This clone has just a few counts. V usage is TRBV5-4 and J usage is TRBJ1-1, with D unclear. The V end lost 0 bases, the J end lost 3 bases, and 6 bases lay between the germline ends. CDR3 length: 13 residues. In germline, CDR1 is SGHNT, CDR2 YYREEE (reference sequence). This CDR3 is CASSLDRDTEAFF. DNA for the CDR3: TGTGCCAGCAGCTTGGATCGGGACACTGAAGCTTTCTTT.

This chain uses TRBV10-3 with TRBJ2-3; 7 bases agree with TRBD2. Germline V gives CDR1 ENHRY, CDR2 SYGVKD. The CDR3 sequence is 16 residues long. The V gene end was trimmed by 5 bases and the J gene end by 4 bases; junction bases not matched to a gene: 12. CDR3 sequence: CAISPPTSAGADTQYF. CDR3 DNA: TGTGCCATCAGTCCCCCAACTAGCGCTGGAGCAGATACGCAGTATTTT.

The chain joins TRBV7-2 to TRBJ1-5; D is unclear. CDR1 and CDR2 (germline): SGHTA, FQGNSA. The V and J ends lost 2 bases and 7 bases respectively, with 21 bases between them. The CDR3 contains 17 residues. As DNA, the CDR3 is TGTGCCAGCAGCTTAAAGGGTTCTGGTTTCTCGGGGCAGCCCCAGCATTTT. Translating it yields CASSLKGSGFSGQPQHF.

The rearrangement joins TRBV25-1 to TRBJ1-1; D is perhaps TRBD1 (6 bases). The V end lost 0 bases, the J end lost 7 bases, and 15 bases lay between the germline ends. CDR1 and CDR2 from the germline V gene are MGHDK and SYGVNS. The CDR3 has 15 amino acids. The CDR3 loop reads CASSEYGGARNEAFF. CDR3 sequence (DNA): TGTGCCAGCAGTGAATATGGGGGGGCGCGAAATGAAGCTTTCTTT.

This clone came up a few times. The chain is built from TRBV7-2 and TRBJ1-5; D remains unclear. Per the germline V gene, CDR1 is SGHTA and CDR2 is FQGNSA. There are 13 residues in the CDR3. The V gene lost 5 bases and the J gene lost 0 bases, with 5 bases spanning the gap. DNA of the CDR3: TGTGCCAGCAGCACCTATAGCAATCAGCCCCAGCATTTT. The encoded protein is CASSTYSNQPQHF.

In this sample, this clone turned up a few times. This chain connects TRBV5-4 to TRBJ2-6; D unresolved. Germline values: CDR1 SGHNT, CDR2 YYREEE (reference sequence). The CDR3 totals 15 residues. V lost 4 bases and J lost 0, with 8 bases in between. The DNA for the CDR3 is TGTGCCAGCAGCCTGGTTCTCTCTGGGGCCAACGTCCTGACTTTC. This encodes CASSLVLSGANVLTF.

This clone occurred a few times. The rearrangement links TRBV28 to TRBJ2-7; 8 bases match TRBD2. Per the germline V gene, CDR1 is MDHEN and CDR2 is SYDVKM. The CDR3 runs to 15 residues. V shed 5 bases, J shed 2 bases, and the junction held 8 bases outside the gene matches. The CDR3 nucleotides read TGTGCCAGCAGTCTAAACGGACTAGCTACCTACGAGCAGTACTTC. Translation gives CASSLNGLATYEQYF.

This clone turned up a few times. The DNA for the CDR3 is TGCGCCAGCAGCCAAGGACTGCGCTCCTATAATTCACCCCTCCACTTT. Translating it yields CASSQGLRSYNSPLHF. The V call is TRBV4-3, the J call TRBJ1-6; D gene uncertain. Trimming cost V 1 base and J 0 bases, with 7 bases left between them. This CDR3 comprises 16 residues. Germline V gene lookup returns CDR1 LGHNA and CDR2 YSLEER.

This clone was seen only a few times. V and J are TRBV18 and TRBJ2-3; TRBD1 agrees at 10 bases. After removal of 3 bases from V and 2 bases from J, the junction contained 5 bases not matched to a gene. CDR3 length: 16 residues. Germline V lookup: CDR1 KGHSH, CDR2 LQKENI. The CDR3 is CASSPSTGGPTDTQYF. DNA for the CDR3: TGTGCCAGCTCACCTTCGACAGGGGGCCCCACAGATACGCAGTATTTT.

This clone has just a few counts. The rearrangement links TRBV5-1 to TRBJ2-1; 7 bases agree with TRBD1. The V and J ends lost 6 bases and 7 bases, in that order; junction bases with no gene match: 13. Germline CDR1 is SGHRS and CDR2 is YFSETQ. The CDR3 has 15 residues. The CDR3 DNA reads as TGCGCCAGCACCTATTCGGCTGACAGGGTGAATGAGCAGTTCTTC. Protein product: CASTYSADRVNEQFF.

The chain is built from TRBV6-5 and TRBJ2-1; maybe TRBD1 (5 bases). CDR1 and CDR2 from the germline V gene are MNHEY and SVGAGI. The V and J ends lost 5 bases and 6 bases respectively, with 11 bases between them. The CDR3 totals 13 residues. CDR3 protein: CASSILTGNEQFF. The CDR3 nucleotides are TGTGCCAGCAGTATCTTAACAGGCAATGAGCAGTTCTTC.

This clone has only a few counts. J is TRBJ2-5 and V is TRBV5-4; 14 bases align to TRBD2. The ends lost 4 bases at V and 2 bases at J; junction bases unmatched: 4. The length of the CDR3 is 16 residues. Germline V lookup: CDR1 SGHNT, CDR2 YYREEE (reference sequence). Written as DNA, the CDR3 is TGTGCCAGCAGCAGTAGACTAGCGGGAGGGCAAGAGACCCAGTACTTC. This translates into CASSSRLAGGQETQYF. The full variable domain, its missing parts supplied by reference TRBV5-4 and TRBJ2-5, is ETGVTQSPTHLIKTRGQQVTLRCSSQSGHNTVSWYQQALGQGPQFIFQYYREEENGRGNFPPRFSGLQFPNYSSELNVNALELDDSALYLCASSSRLAGGQETQYFGPGTRLLVL.

A note on this clone: This sample also contains other DNA sequences that code for the same CDR3. This CDR3 is CASSPGQGGQPQHF. DNA of the CDR3: TGTGCCAGCTCACCAGGACAGGGTGGGCAGCCCCAGCATTTT. The genes are TRBV18 and TRBJ1-5, with TRBD1 matching over 8 bases. The CDR3 consists of 14 residues. After removal of 2 bases from V and 7 bases from J, the junction contained 4 bases not matched to a gene. Per germline, CDR1 KGHSH and CDR2 LQKENI. Full variable domain (outside the CDR3, taken from reference TRBV18 and TRBJ1-5): NAGVMQNPRHLVRRRGQEARLRCSPMKGHSHVYWYRQLPEEGLKFMVYLQKENIIDESGMPKERFSAEFPKEGPSILRIQQVVRGDSAAYFCASSPGQGGQPQHFGDGTRLSIL.

This sequence joins TRBV4-1 and TRBJ2-1, with a tentative D call TRBD2 (5 bases). V was shortened by 3 bases and J by 0 bases, with 12 bases between the two germline ends. Germline values: CDR1 MGHRA, CDR2 YSYEKL. CDR3 length equals 16 residues. The CDR3 DNA is TGCGCCAGCAGCCAGGTGGACTTGGTCTCCTACAATGAGCAGTTCTTC. It specifies CASSQVDLVSYNEQFF.

This clone was picked up a small number of times. V and J are TRBV7-2 and TRBJ1-5, with a weak D call TRBD1 (6 bases). V was cut by 3 bases and J by 9 bases, with 15 bases left in between. The CDR3 is 14 amino acids. Germline CDR1 and CDR2: SGHTA and FQGNSA. This chain's CDR3 is CASSLDSPFGPQHF. The CDR3 DNA is TGTGCCAGCAGCTTGGACAGCCCCTTTGGGCCCCAGCATTTT. The variable domain in full, completed from reference TRBV7-2 and TRBJ1-5, reads GAGVSQSPSNKVTEKGKDVELRCDPISGHTALYWYRQSLGQGLEFLIYFQGNSAPDKSGLPSDRFSAERTGGSVSTLTIQRTQQEDSAVYLCASSLDSPFGPQHFGDGTRLSIL.

V and J are TRBV7-9 and TRBJ2-7, with 9 nucleotides matching TRBD1. CDR1 is SEHNR and CDR2 is FQNEAQ in the germline V gene (reference sequence). The CDR3 consists of 14 residues. Trimming at V came to 2 bases and at J to 5 bases, leaving 4 bases not matched to a gene. The CDR3 bases are TGTGCCAGCAGCTTAAGGGACAGGGCGGACGAGCAGTACTTC. Residues: CASSLRDRADEQYF.

This clone was recorded at least ten times. This chain uses TRBV28 with TRBJ1-2; a possible D gene is TRBD1 (5 bases). The V end lost 2 bases, the J end lost 9 bases, and 10 bases lay between the germline ends. Germline assignment: CDR1 MDHEN and CDR2 SYDVKM. This CDR3 contains 12 residues. The CDR3 DNA reads as TGTGCCAGCAGTTTACAGGGTCTGAGCTACACCTTC. It specifies CASSLQGLSYTF.

This clone turned up a few times. The rearrangement links TRBV7-2 to TRBJ2-1, with 8 bases that match TRBD2. Germline V gene sequence: CDR1 SGHTA, CDR2 FQGNSA. The CDR3 is 15 amino acids. The V and J ends lost 1 base and 8 bases, in that order; junction bases with no gene match: 7. The CDR3: CASSLEGLAPYEQFF. The CDR3 nucleotides read TGTGCCAGCAGCTTAGAAGGACTAGCCCCCTATGAGCAGTTCTTC.

The V and J genes are TRBV25-1 and TRBJ2-3; the match to TRBD2 covers 7 bases. Unmatched junction bases numbered 10, after V lost 3 bases and J lost 7 bases. Germline V gives CDR1 MGHDK, CDR2 SYGVNS. The CDR3 loop spans 15 amino acids. For the CDR3, the DNA is TGTGCCAGCAGTGAGGGGGGGGGTACACAAAATACGCAGTATTTT. It codes for CASSEGGGTQNTQYF.

This clone was seen a handful of times. The rearrangement links TRBV5-1 to TRBJ2-7; 9 bases map to TRBD1. The V and J ends lost 3 bases and 7 bases, in that order; junction bases with no gene match: 8. This CDR3 contains 14 residues. CDR1 is SGHRS and CDR2 is YFSETQ in the germline V gene. The CDR3 nucleotides read TGCGCCAGCAGCTACGGACAGGGGCGGGAGGAGCAGTACTTC. Protein product: CASSYGQGREEQYF.

This clone was seen more than once but under ten times. The chain has TRBV4-3 and TRBJ1-5; 7 bases align to TRBD1. The CDR3 spans 16 residues. Per the germline V gene, CDR1 is LGHNA and CDR2 is YSLEER. V trimming: 0 bases; J trimming: 3 bases; junction bases outside the gene matches: 5. CDR3 sequence: CASSQDRTGDNQPQHF. The CDR3 region has the DNA TGCGCCAGCAGCCAAGATCGAACAGGGGACAATCAGCCCCAGCATTTT.

In its sample, this clone was seen a few times. The genes are TRBV15 and TRBJ1-2; 9 bases are shared with TRBD1. Germline V gene lookup returns CDR1 LNHNV and CDR2 YYDKDF (reference sequence). The CDR3 covers 14 residues. V lost 3 bases and J lost 13; bases outside the gene matches: 12. The CDR3 reads CATSRGPGQGLGTF. In DNA, the CDR3 is TGTGCCACCAGCAGGGGCCCGGGACAGGGCCTTGGCACCTTC.

Only a few counts were recorded for this clone. This rearrangement joins TRBV7-2 to TRBJ2-7, with 8 nucleotides matching TRBD2. The germline gives CDR1 SGHTA, CDR2 FQGNSA. The CDR3 extends over 15 amino acids. V was clipped by 5 bases and J by 5 bases; unmatched bases: 11. This chain's CDR3 is CASSMQRGGLDEQYF. The CDR3 DNA reads as TGTGCCAGCAGCATGCAACGGGGGGGCCTGGACGAGCAGTACTTC.

The J gene is TRBJ2-5, the V gene TRBV5-1; tentatively, D is TRBD1 (6 bases). CDR1 and CDR2 from the germline V gene are SGHRS and YFSETQ. CDR3 size: 14 residues. V lost 5 bases and J lost 1, with 12 bases in between. CDR3 sequence: CASRDSASQETQYF. The CDR3 coding sequence is TGCGCCAGCAGGGACAGTGCATCCCAAGAGACCCAGTACTTC.

The chain recombines TRBV7-2 with TRBJ1-3; D not resolved. The CDR3 covers 14 residues. Trimming took 5 bases from V and 3 from J, leaving 11 bases between them. Germline CDR1 is SGHTA and CDR2 is FQGNSA. CDR3 sequence reads: CASSPESSGNTIYF. The CDR3 DNA sequence: TGTGCCAGCAGCCCCGAATCTAGTGGAAACACCATATATTTT.

Comments on this clone: In the same sample, other DNA sequences code for this CDR3. This rearrangement joins TRBV28 to TRBJ1-1; unclear D gene. Germline V CDR1 and CDR2: MDHEN, SYDVKM. The CDR3 is 12 amino acids. V was clipped by 3 bases and J by 5 bases, with 7 bases between them. CDR3 sequence (DNA): TGTGCCAGCAGTTTGTTGGAGACTGAAGCTTTCTTT. Its protein product is CASSLLETEAFF.

This clone came up a few times. The V gene is TRBV5-4, the J gene TRBJ2-5; 10 bases are a match to TRBD2. In germline, CDR1 is SGHNT, CDR2 YYREEE (reference sequence). The V segment lost 4 bases and the J segment 3 bases; nucleotides outside the gene matches: 3. The CDR3 is made up of 14 amino acids. The CDR3 region has the DNA TGTGCCAGCAGCCGCGGGACTAGCGAAGAGACCCAGTACTTC. Residues: CASSRGTSEETQYF.

This clone was seen more than once but under ten times. This chain uses TRBV11-3 with TRBJ2-7, with D perhaps matching TRBD2 (6 bases). Germline assignment: CDR1 SGHNT and CDR2 YENEEA. The CDR3 spans 15 residues. V was clipped by 3 bases and J by 4 bases, with 16 bases between them. The CDR3 protein is CASSFNRDSSYEQYF. The DNA of the CDR3 is TGTGCCAGCAGCTTTAACCGGGACTCATCGTACGAGCAGTACTTC.

This clone was observed a handful of times. This chain connects TRBV29-1 to TRBJ2-7, with 7 bases aligning to TRBD2. Germline V gives CDR1 SQVTM, CDR2 ANQGSEA. This CDR3 comprises 12 residues. J gave up 3 bases and V 2 bases, and 1 base lay outside the gene matches. CDR3 sequence reads: CSVESGNYEQYF. In DNA form, the CDR3 reads TGCAGCGTTGAAAGCGGGAACTACGAGCAGTACTTC.